This is a list of T cell receptor beta chains from one sample in a study of shared clonotypes between healthy human individuals. TCRdb's copy holds only in-frame clones and misses some; the assay was immunoSEQ multiplex PCR. Here the sample spans 740,000 or so clones, approximately 73% being singletons. Sequencing was performed on memory CD4+ T cells sorted from blood. Receptor source: a woman aged 25-40 years in good health. Each CDR3 is given with its conserved first and last residue. D genes are given only for firm matches. Some rows mark clone size as missing; the rest say once, few, many or name a class of expanded clone.

clone size: .
D gene: .
J gene: TRBJ2-5
V gene: TRBV5-1
CDR3 protein: CASSFDYEGTQYF
CDR3 DNA: TGCGCCAGCAGCTTTGACTACGAAGGGACCCAGTACTTC

clone size: few
D gene: .
J gene: TRBJ2-7
V gene: TRBV4-2
CDR3 protein: CASSQGGFLRPFSYEQYF
CDR3 DNA: TGTGCCAGCAGCCAAGGGGGGTTTTTGCGGCCTTTCTCCTACGAGCAGTACTTC

clone size: .
D gene: TRBD2
J gene: TRBJ2-1
V gene: TRBV9
CDR3 protein: CASSVDTGSGVKFF
CDR3 DNA: TGTGCCAGCAGCGTGGACACCGGGAGCGGGGTCAAGTTCTTC

clone size: .
D gene: TRBD1
J gene: TRBJ1-2
V gene: TRBV28
CDR3 protein: CASSEGQGADYGYTF
CDR3 DNA: TGTGCCAGCAGCGAGGGTCAGGGGGCGGACTATGGCTACACCTTC

clone size: few
D gene: TRBD2
J gene: TRBJ2-2
V gene: TRBV5-1
CDR3 protein: CASLGTSGSRDTGELFF
CDR3 DNA: TGCGCCAGCTTGGGGACTAGCGGGAGTCGAGACACCGGGGAGCTGTTTTTT

clone size: .
D gene: .
J gene: TRBJ2-3
V gene: TRBV9
CDR3 protein: CASSSTWDGDTQYF
CDR3 DNA: TGTGCCAGCAGCTCGACTTGGGATGGGGATACGCAGTATTTT

clone size: .
D gene: TRBD1
J gene: TRBJ2-2
V gene: TRBV6-1
CDR3 protein: CASSDPGDRGTGELFF
CDR3 DNA: TGTGCCAGCAGTGATCCGGGGGACAGGGGAACCGGGGAGCTGTTTTTT

clone size: .
D gene: TRBD2
J gene: TRBJ2-1
V gene: TRBV14
CDR3 protein: CASSQFRGLASNEQFF
CDR3 DNA: TGTGCCAGCAGCCAGTTCCGAGGACTAGCGAGCAATGAGCAGTTCTTC

clone size: .
D gene: TRBD1
J gene: TRBJ1-4
V gene: TRBV15
CDR3 protein: CATSKDRGNEKLFF
CDR3 DNA: TGTGCCACCAGCAAGGACAGGGGAAATGAAAAACTGTTTTTT

clone size: .
D gene: .
J gene: TRBJ2-3
V gene: TRBV28
CDR3 protein: CASSNKRITDTQYF
CDR3 DNA: TGTGCCAGCAGTAACAAGCGGATCACAGATACGCAGTATTTT

clone size: many
D gene: .
J gene: TRBJ1-2
V gene: TRBV5-5
CDR3 protein: CASSLGQSHGYTF
CDR3 DNA: TGTGCCAGCAGCTTGGGACAGAGCCATGGCTACACCTTC

clone size: .
D gene: .
J gene: TRBJ2-7
V gene: TRBV6-1
CDR3 protein: CASSKITGYEQYF
CDR3 DNA: TGTGCCAGCAGTAAGATAACTGGCTACGAGCAGTACTTC

clone size: .
D gene: TRBD1
J gene: TRBJ1-1
V gene: TRBV18
CDR3 protein: CASSPGGNTEAFF
CDR3 DNA: TGTGCCAGCTCGCCAGGGGGGAACACTGAAGCTTTCTTT

clone size: .
D gene: .
J gene: TRBJ2-6
V gene: TRBV7-8
CDR3 protein: CASSLGITAPGANVLTF
CDR3 DNA: TGTGCCAGCAGCTTAGGGATAACAGCCCCTGGGGCCAACGTCCTGACTTTC

clone size: .
D gene: .
J gene: TRBJ2-3
V gene: TRBV4-2
CDR3 protein: CASSLGSYTDTQYF
CDR3 DNA: TGTGCCAGCAGCTTGGGTTCGTATACAGATACGCAGTATTTT

clone size: many
D gene: .
J gene: TRBJ1-2
V gene: TRBV5-8
CDR3 protein: CASSREGRVYGYTF
CDR3 DNA: TGTGCCAGCAGCCGGGAGGGTCGGGTCTATGGCTACACCTTC

clone size: .
D gene: TRBD2
J gene: TRBJ2-1
V gene: TRBV27
CDR3 protein: CASSLRPGLADLYNEQFF
CDR3 DNA: TGTGCCAGCAGTCTACGCCCGGGACTAGCCGACCTGTACAATGAGCAGTTCTTC

clone size: few
D gene: TRBD2
J gene: TRBJ2-3
V gene: TRBV5-1
CDR3 protein: CASSLGGGSADTQYF
CDR3 DNA: TGCGCCAGCAGCTTGGGTGGCGGGAGTGCAGATACGCAGTATTTT

clone size: many
D gene: TRBD1
J gene: TRBJ1-2
V gene: TRBV4-2
CDR3 protein: CASSQDRTGAYGYTF
CDR3 DNA: TGTGCCAGCAGCCAAGATAGGACAGGGGCCTATGGCTACACCTTC

clone size: .
D gene: .
J gene: TRBJ1-5
V gene: TRBV19
CDR3 protein: CAAGTVNNQPQHF
CDR3 DNA: TGTGCCGCCGGGACGGTCAACAATCAGCCCCAGCATTTT

clone size: .
D gene: .
J gene: TRBJ1-2
V gene: TRBV6-1
CDR3 protein: CASSGGGNGYTF
CDR3 DNA: TGTGCCAGCAGTGGCGGGGGCAATGGCTACACCTTC

clone size: .
D gene: .
J gene: TRBJ2-1
V gene: TRBV11-2
CDR3 protein: CASSPSGYQQFF
CDR3 DNA: TGTGCCAGCAGCCCTTCGGGATACCAGCAGTTCTTC

clone size: .
D gene: .
J gene: TRBJ1-3
V gene: TRBV9
CDR3 protein: CASSAGASWGNTIYF
CDR3 DNA: TGTGCCAGCAGCGCAGGGGCATCCTGGGGAAACACCATATATTTT

clone size: .
D gene: TRBD1
J gene: TRBJ1-5
V gene: TRBV18
CDR3 protein: CASSDRALNQPQHF
CDR3 DNA: TGTGCCAGCTCGGACAGGGCGCTCAATCAGCCCCAGCATTTT

clone size: .
D gene: .
J gene: TRBJ1-4
V gene: TRBV7-2
CDR3 protein: CASSPVHRVGNEKLFF
CDR3 DNA: TGTGCCAGCAGCCCCGTGCACAGGGTCGGTAATGAAAAACTGTTTTTT